The rows below give T cell receptor beta chains drawn from one sample of a study of T cell repertoires in cytomegalovirus infection. TCRdb analysed the reads with MiXCR anew, one entry per CDR3 protein. The data show some 180,000 distinct CDR3 sequences, 8% to 10% seen once. The specimen sequenced was PBMCs. These receptor sequences come from a human donor in good health (CMV status not recorded). Some clones in this sample may be carry-over from other donors' samples. The CDR3 runs from the conserved cysteine through the conserved F or W. The D gene is left open where the match is weak. Only part of the rows carry a size: once, few, many, or a class if the clone is expanded.

DNA: TGTGCCAGCAGCCCGGACAGCAGCTATGGCTACACCTTC
CDR3: CASSPDSSYGYTF
V: TRBV7-2
J: TRBJ1-2
D: .
size: once

DNA: TGTGCCAGCAGATGGGCTCCCACTGAAGCTTTCTTT
CDR3: CASRWAPTEAFF
V: TRBV6-2/TRBV6-3
J: TRBJ1-1
D: .
size: few

DNA: TGTGCCAGCAGCATCGAACAGGGTCCTGGTTACGAGCAGTACTTC
CDR3: CASSIEQGPGYEQYF
V: TRBV7-2
J: TRBJ2-7
D: .
size: few

DNA: TGTGCCTGGACTCGGCTGAAGAGCTCCTACAATGAGCAGTTCTTC
CDR3: CAWTRLKSSYNEQFF
V: TRBV30
J: TRBJ2-1
D: .
size: .

DNA: TGTGCCAGCAGTTGGACTAGCGGGGGGGCTACCAGGGAGCTGTTTTTT
CDR3: CASSWTSGGATRELFF
V: TRBV6-2/TRBV6-3
J: TRBJ2-2
D: TRBD2
size: .

DNA: TGTGCCAGCAGCAGGGACAGGATCTCTGGCTACACCTTC
CDR3: CASSRDRISGYTF
V: TRBV28
J: TRBJ1-2
D: TRBD1
size: .

DNA: TGTGCCAGCAGCCCCACTGACGCGAGATGGGATCAGCCCCAGCATTTT
CDR3: CASSPTDARWDQPQHF
V: TRBV6-8
J: TRBJ1-5
D: .
size: .

DNA: TGTGCCAGCGAACGGGGGAGCAACGAGCAGTACTTC
CDR3: CASERGSNEQYF
V: TRBV6-2/TRBV6-3
J: TRBJ2-7
D: .
size: few

DNA: TGTGCCAGCAGCTTAGAGTGGCTAGCGGGAGAATATGAGCAGTTCTTC
CDR3: CASSLEWLAGEYEQFF
V: TRBV7-8
J: TRBJ2-1
D: TRBD2
size: many

DNA: TGTGCCAGCAGCTTAACGGGAGGCCGGGGGGAGCAGTACTTC
CDR3: CASSLTGGRGEQYF
V: TRBV7-3
J: TRBJ2-7
D: .
size: many

DNA: TGTGCCAGCAGCTTAGAGAGAAGGACAGGGTATTACAATGAGCAGTTCTTC
CDR3: CASSLERRTGYYNEQFF
V: TRBV7-2
J: TRBJ2-1
D: TRBD1
size: many

DNA: TGTGCCAGCAGCTATGGGCCCGGGGAGAGGCATTTT
CDR3: CASSYGPGERHF
V: TRBV5-6
J: TRBJ1-5
D: .
size: few

DNA: TGTGCCAGCAGCTCCAGGACTAGCGGGGATACGCAGTATTTT
CDR3: CASSSRTSGDTQYF
V: TRBV7-2
J: TRBJ2-3
D: TRBD2
size: many

DNA: TGTGCCAGCAGCCAAGAAGGAGGCGGAGGATCACCCCTCCACTTT
CDR3: CASSQEGGGGSPLHF
V: TRBV14
J: TRBJ1-6
D: .
size: many

DNA: TGTGCCAGCAGTTTATCCTCGGGACTAAACAATGAGCAGTTCTTC
CDR3: CASSLSSGLNNEQFF
V: TRBV12-3/TRBV12-4
J: TRBJ2-1
D: TRBD2
size: many

DNA: TGTGCCAGCAGTTTCGTCCTCGATCCTGGAAACACCATATATTTT
CDR3: CASSFVLDPGNTIYF
V: TRBV28
J: TRBJ1-3
D: .
size: many

DNA: TGCAGCGTTGAGACGGTCAGAGAGATTGGGCAGTACTTC
CDR3: CSVETVREIGQYF
V: TRBV29-1
J: TRBJ2-7
D: .
size: many

DNA: TGCAGTGCTAGGGACAGGAGCTCTGGAAACACCATATATTTT
CDR3: CSARDRSSGNTIYF
V: TRBV20-1
J: TRBJ1-3
D: TRBD1
size: .

DNA: TGTGCCAGCAAGATCGGGGGGCCACCCTCTAGCACAGATACGCAGTATTTT
CDR3: CASKIGGPPSSTDTQYF
V: TRBV6-2/TRBV6-3
J: TRBJ2-3
D: .
size: .

DNA: TGTGCCAGTAGTATTTCAACTAGCGGGGTCTACAATGAGCAGTTCTTC
CDR3: CASSISTSGVYNEQFF
V: TRBV19
J: TRBJ2-1
D: TRBD2
size: many

DNA: TGTGCCAGCAGTTACGGAACGGGAGATACGCAGTATTTT
CDR3: CASSYGTGDTQYF
V: TRBV6-2/TRBV6-3
J: TRBJ2-3
D: .
size: many

DNA: TGTGCCAGCAGTTTAGGCGGGGGCCAGAATCAGCCCCAGCATTTT
CDR3: CASSLGGGQNQPQHF
V: TRBV12-3/TRBV12-4
J: TRBJ1-5
D: .
size: many

DNA: TGTGCCAGCAGCCTACCCGGAGGGCTAGCGGTTTCCTACAATGAGCAGTTCTTC
CDR3: CASSLPGGLAVSYNEQFF
V: TRBV14
J: TRBJ2-1
D: TRBD2
size: few

DNA: TGTGCCAGCAGTCTATTAGGAAATCAGCCCCAGCATTTT
CDR3: CASSLLGNQPQHF
V: TRBV28
J: TRBJ1-5
D: .
size: many

DNA: TGCAGTGCCACCCCGGACGCAGATACGCAGTATTTT
CDR3: CSATPDADTQYF
V: TRBV20-1
J: TRBJ2-3
D: .
size: few

DNA: TGCAGCGTTCAGGCGGACAATGAGCAGTTCTTC
CDR3: CSVQADNEQFF
V: TRBV29-1
J: TRBJ2-1
D: .
size: many

DNA: TGTGCCAGCAGCTTATCGGGACTAGCGGGAGCTAGAAATGAGCAGTTCTTC
CDR3: CASSLSGLAGARNEQFF
V: TRBV7-9
J: TRBJ2-1
D: TRBD2
size: many

DNA: TGTGCCAGCAGCCAGACAGGGGCAATGGAGACCCAGTACTTC
CDR3: CASSQTGAMETQYF
V: TRBV7-3
J: TRBJ2-5
D: TRBD1
size: many

DNA: TGCAGTGCTAGTCGGACCTACGAGCAGTACTTC
CDR3: CSASRTYEQYF
V: TRBV20-1
J: TRBJ2-7
D: .
size: many

DNA: TGTGCCAACGACAGTAAGAACACTGAAGCTTTCTTT
CDR3: CANDSKNTEAFF
V: TRBV19
J: TRBJ1-1
D: .
size: many

DNA: TGTGCCACCAGCGGATACAGGGGGGCCTACGAGCAGTACTTC
CDR3: CATSGYRGAYEQYF
V: TRBV15
J: TRBJ2-7
D: TRBD1
size: many

DNA: TGTGCCAGCAGCTTAGTAGGCCGGACAGTATACAATGAGCAGTTCTTC
CDR3: CASSLVGRTVYNEQFF
V: TRBV11-2
J: TRBJ2-1
D: .
size: .

DNA: TGTGCCAGCAGCATCCCGGGACTAGCGGTGAACACCGGGGAGCTGTTTTTT
CDR3: CASSIPGLAVNTGELFF
V: TRBV7-2
J: TRBJ2-2
D: TRBD2
size: few

DNA: TGTGCCAGCAGTTTCTCCGTAAGGGGACTCCACTCCTACGAGCAGTACTTC
CDR3: CASSFSVRGLHSYEQYF
V: TRBV28
J: TRBJ2-7
D: .
size: many

DNA: TGTGCCAGCAGCTTAGCCCCAAACTGGTACAATGAGCAGTTCTTC
CDR3: CASSLAPNWYNEQFF
V: TRBV7-2
J: TRBJ2-1
D: .
size: many

DNA: TGTGCCAGCAGTCCCGGGACAGGGGGTTTCAATCAGCCCCAGCATTTT
CDR3: CASSPGTGGFNQPQHF
V: TRBV12-3/TRBV12-4
J: TRBJ1-5
D: TRBD1
size: many

DNA: TGTGCCAGCAGCCCCGCCGGGGGCTCCTACGAGCAGTACTTC
CDR3: CASSPAGGSYEQYF
V: TRBV11-2
J: TRBJ2-7
D: .
size: .

DNA: TGTGCCAGCAGCTTAGCGGTAGGGACTAGCGGACAAAACGTTCAGTACTTC
CDR3: CASSLAVGTSGQNVQYF
V: TRBV7-2
J: TRBJ2-4
D: TRBD2
size: .

DNA: TGTGCCTGGAGCGGGACAGGGAGTTTCGCTGGGGCCAACGTCCTGACTTTC
CDR3: CAWSGTGSFAGANVLTF
V: TRBV30
J: TRBJ2-6
D: TRBD1
size: .

DNA: TGTGCCAGCAGCTTACGAATCTCTGGTGGGGGCACTGAAGCTTTCTTT
CDR3: CASSLRISGGGTEAFF
V: TRBV7-2
J: TRBJ1-1
D: .
size: many

DNA: TGCAGTGCTCAGCAGGGGGGGTGGGCCAAAAACATTCAGTACTTC
CDR3: CSAQQGGWAKNIQYF
V: TRBV20-1
J: TRBJ2-4
D: .
size: .

DNA: TGTGCCAGCAGCTCCGGGTTTTCTACCGGGGAGCAGTACTTC
CDR3: CASSSGFSTGEQYF
V: TRBV5-4
J: TRBJ2-7
D: .
size: few

DNA: TGTGCCAGCACCCGGGAACAGGGCAACAATTCACCCCTCCACTTT
CDR3: CASTREQGNNSPLHF
V: TRBV2
J: TRBJ1-6
D: .
size: .

DNA: TGCAGTGCTAGAAGACTAGCTTCGGAAGTCAACGAGCAGTACTTC
CDR3: CSARRLASEVNEQYF
V: TRBV20-1
J: TRBJ2-7
D: TRBD2
size: many

DNA: TGTGCTAGTGCTGACTATGAGTATTTTACCACAGATACGCAGTATTTT
CDR3: CASADYEYFTTDTQYF
V: TRBV12-5
J: TRBJ2-3
D: .
size: many

DNA: TGTGCCAGCAGTTTATTGGGTGCCGGCCAGCTGACCGGGGAGCTGTTTTTT
CDR3: CASSLLGAGQLTGELFF
V: TRBV28
J: TRBJ2-2
D: .
size: many

DNA: TGTGCCAGCTCAAGGGAAAATTCACCCCTCCACTTT
CDR3: CASSRENSPLHF
V: TRBV28
J: TRBJ1-6
D: .
size: .

DNA: TGTGCCAGCAGCTTGGTACAGGGGGGTGAAGCTTTCTTT
CDR3: CASSLVQGGEAFF
V: TRBV11-2
J: TRBJ1-1
D: TRBD1
size: few

DNA: TGTGCCAGCAGCTCCAGGGGGGGCGCGGGAGATACGCAGTATTTT
CDR3: CASSSRGGAGDTQYF
V: TRBV7-2
J: TRBJ2-3
D: .
size: many

DNA: TGTGCCAGCAGCCTGAGGACTATCTACGAGCAGTACTTC
CDR3: CASSLRTIYEQYF
V: TRBV7-2
J: TRBJ2-7
D: .
size: many

DNA: TGTGCCAGCAGTTACAGGCCCCAGTCACCCCTCCACTTT
CDR3: CASSYRPQSPLHF
V: TRBV28
J: TRBJ1-6
D: .
size: few

DNA: TGTGCCAGCAGTTACTCACCCGGTGGAGAGGATAGCAATCAGCCCCAGCATTTT
CDR3: CASSYSPGGEDSNQPQHF
V: TRBV6-6
J: TRBJ1-5
D: .
size: many

DNA: TGCAGTGCCGAGACGGGACTAGCGGGAGATCCGGAGACCCAGTACTTC
CDR3: CSAETGLAGDPETQYF
V: TRBV20-1
J: TRBJ2-5
D: TRBD2
size: many

DNA: TGCAGTGCTAGAGATCTGGGGACGGAGAGGGCTTTCTTT
CDR3: CSARDLGTERAFF
V: TRBV20-1
J: TRBJ1-1
D: .
size: .